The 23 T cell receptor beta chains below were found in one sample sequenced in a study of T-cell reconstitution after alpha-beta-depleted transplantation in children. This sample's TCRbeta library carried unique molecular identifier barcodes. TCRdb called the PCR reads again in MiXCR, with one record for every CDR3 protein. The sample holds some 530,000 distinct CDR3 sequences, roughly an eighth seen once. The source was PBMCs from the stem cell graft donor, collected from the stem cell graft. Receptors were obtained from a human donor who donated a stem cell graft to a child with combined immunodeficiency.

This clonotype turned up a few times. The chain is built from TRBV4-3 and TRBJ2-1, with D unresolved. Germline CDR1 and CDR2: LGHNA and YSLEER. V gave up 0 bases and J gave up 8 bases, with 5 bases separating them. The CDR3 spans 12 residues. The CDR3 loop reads CASSQDVDEQFF. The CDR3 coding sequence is TGCGCCAGCAGCCAAGATGTCGATGAGCAGTTCTTC.

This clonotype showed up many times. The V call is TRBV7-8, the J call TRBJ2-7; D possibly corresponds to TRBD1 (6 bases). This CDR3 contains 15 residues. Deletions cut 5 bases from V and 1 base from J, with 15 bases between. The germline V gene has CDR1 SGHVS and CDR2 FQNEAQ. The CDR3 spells CASSLGQPQSYEQYF. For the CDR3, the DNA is TGTGCCAGCAGCCTGGGACAACCCCAATCCTACGAGCAGTACTTC.

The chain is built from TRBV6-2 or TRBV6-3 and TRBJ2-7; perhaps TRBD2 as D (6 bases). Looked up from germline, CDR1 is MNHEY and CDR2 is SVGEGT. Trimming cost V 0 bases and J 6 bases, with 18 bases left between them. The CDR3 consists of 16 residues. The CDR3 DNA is TGTGCCAGCAGTTACTCTATATCGGAGGGCCGCATCGAGCAGTACTTC. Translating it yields CASSYSISEGRIEQYF.

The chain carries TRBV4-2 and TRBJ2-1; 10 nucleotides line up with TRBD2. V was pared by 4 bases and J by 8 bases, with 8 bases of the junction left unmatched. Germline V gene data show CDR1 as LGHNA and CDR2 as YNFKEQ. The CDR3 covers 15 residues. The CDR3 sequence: CASSPQRGGLDEQFF. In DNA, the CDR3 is TGTGCCAGCAGCCCTCAGCGGGGGGGCCTGGATGAGCAGTTCTTC.

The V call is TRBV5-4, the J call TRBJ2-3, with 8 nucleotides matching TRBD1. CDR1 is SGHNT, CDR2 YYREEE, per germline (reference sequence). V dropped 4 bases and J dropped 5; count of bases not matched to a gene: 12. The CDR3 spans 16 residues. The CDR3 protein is CASSLEGRGRRDTQYF. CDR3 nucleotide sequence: TGTGCCAGCAGCCTAGAGGGCAGGGGGCGCAGAGATACGCAGTATTTT.

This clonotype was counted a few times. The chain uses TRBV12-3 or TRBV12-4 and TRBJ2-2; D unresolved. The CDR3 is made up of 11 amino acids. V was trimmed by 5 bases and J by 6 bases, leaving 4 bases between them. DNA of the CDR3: TGTGCCAGCAGTACCCCCGGGGAGCTGTTTTTT. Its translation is CASSTPGELFF.

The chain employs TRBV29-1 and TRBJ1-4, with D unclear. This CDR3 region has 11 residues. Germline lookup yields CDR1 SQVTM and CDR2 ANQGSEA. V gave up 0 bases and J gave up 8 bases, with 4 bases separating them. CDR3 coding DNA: TGCAGCGTTGAAGAACAGGAAAAACTGTTTTTT. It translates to CSVEEQEKLFF. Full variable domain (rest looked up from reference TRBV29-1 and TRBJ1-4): SAVISQKPSRDICQRGTSLTIQCQVDSQVTMMFWYRQQPGQSLTLIATANQGSEATYESGFVIDKFPISRPNLTFSTLTVSNMSPEDSSIYLCSVEEQEKLFFGSGTQLSVL.

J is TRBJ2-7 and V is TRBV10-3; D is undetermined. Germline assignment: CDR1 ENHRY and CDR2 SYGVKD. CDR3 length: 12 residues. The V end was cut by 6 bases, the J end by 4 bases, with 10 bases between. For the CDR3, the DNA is TGTGCCATCAGCCAGATAGTGTACGAGCAGTACTTC. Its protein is CAISQIVYEQYF.

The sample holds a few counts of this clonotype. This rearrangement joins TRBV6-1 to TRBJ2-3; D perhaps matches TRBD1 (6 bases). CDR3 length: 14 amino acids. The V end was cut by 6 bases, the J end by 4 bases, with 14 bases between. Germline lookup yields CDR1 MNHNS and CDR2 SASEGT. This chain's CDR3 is CASRHKQGSDTQYF. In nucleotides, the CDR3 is TGTGCCAGCAGACATAAACAGGGTTCAGATACGCAGTATTTT.

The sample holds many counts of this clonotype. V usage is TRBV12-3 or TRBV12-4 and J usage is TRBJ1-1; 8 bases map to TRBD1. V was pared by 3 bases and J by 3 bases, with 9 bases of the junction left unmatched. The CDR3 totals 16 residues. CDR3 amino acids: CASSFGQGASDTEAFF. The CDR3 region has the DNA TGTGCCAGCAGTTTCGGACAGGGTGCCTCGGACACTGAAGCTTTCTTT.

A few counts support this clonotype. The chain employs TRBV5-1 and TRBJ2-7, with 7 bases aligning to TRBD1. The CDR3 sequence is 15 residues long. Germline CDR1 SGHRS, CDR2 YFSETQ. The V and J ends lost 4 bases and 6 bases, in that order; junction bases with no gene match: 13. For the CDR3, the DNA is TGCGCCAGCAGCGCCCCGACAGGGACCTCCCTCGAGCAGTACTTC. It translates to CASSAPTGTSLEQYF.

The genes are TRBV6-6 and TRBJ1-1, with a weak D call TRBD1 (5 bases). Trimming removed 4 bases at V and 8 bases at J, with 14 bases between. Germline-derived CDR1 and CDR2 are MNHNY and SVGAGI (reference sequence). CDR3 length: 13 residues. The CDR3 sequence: CASSSPGGYEAFF. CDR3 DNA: TGTGCCAGCAGTTCCCCGGGGGGATACGAAGCTTTCTTT.

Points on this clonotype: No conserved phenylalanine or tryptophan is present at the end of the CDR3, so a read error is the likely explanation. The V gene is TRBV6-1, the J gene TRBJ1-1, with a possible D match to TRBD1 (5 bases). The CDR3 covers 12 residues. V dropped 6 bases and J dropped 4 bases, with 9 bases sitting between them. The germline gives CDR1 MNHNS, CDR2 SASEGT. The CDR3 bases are TGTGCCAGCAGGCTGGGGGTCACTGAAGCTTTCCTT. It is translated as CASRLGVTEAFL.

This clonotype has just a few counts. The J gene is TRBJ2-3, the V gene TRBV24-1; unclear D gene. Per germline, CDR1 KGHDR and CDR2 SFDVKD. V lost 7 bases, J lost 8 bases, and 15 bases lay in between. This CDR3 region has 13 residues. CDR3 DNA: TGTGCCACCAGCGGCTGGGGTGATCCTACGCAGTATTTT. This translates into CATSGWGDPTQYF.

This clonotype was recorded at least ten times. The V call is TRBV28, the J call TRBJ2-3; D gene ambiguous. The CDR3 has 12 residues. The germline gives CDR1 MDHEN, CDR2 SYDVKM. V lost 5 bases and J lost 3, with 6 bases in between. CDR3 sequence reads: CASSRKTDTQYF. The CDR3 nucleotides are TGTGCCAGCAGTAGGAAGACAGATACGCAGTATTTT.

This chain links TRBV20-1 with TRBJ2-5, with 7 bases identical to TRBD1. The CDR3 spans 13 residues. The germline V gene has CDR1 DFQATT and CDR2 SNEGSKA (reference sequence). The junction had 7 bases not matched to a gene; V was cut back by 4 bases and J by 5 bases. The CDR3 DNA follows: TGCAGTGCTATCCCAGGGGGTGTGGAGACCCAGTACTTC. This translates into CSAIPGGVETQYF.

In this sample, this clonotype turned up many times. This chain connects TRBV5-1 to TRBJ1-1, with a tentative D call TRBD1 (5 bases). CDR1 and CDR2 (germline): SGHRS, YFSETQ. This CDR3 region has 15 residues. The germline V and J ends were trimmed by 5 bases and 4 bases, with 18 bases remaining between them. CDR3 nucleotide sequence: TGCGCCAGCAGTCTTGGGGCAGCACGAGGCACTGAAGCTTTCTTT. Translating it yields CASSLGAARGTEAFF.

The CDR3 sequence is CASGEGGNQPQHF. CDR3 DNA: TGTGCCAGCGGGGAAGGGGGCAATCAGCCCCAGCATTTT. The chain is built from TRBV19 and TRBJ1-5; a weak D match, TRBD1 (5 bases). CDR1 LNHDA and CDR2 SQIVND come from the germline V gene (reference sequence). This CDR3 comprises 13 residues. V was clipped by 9 bases and J by 2 bases, with 11 bases between them.

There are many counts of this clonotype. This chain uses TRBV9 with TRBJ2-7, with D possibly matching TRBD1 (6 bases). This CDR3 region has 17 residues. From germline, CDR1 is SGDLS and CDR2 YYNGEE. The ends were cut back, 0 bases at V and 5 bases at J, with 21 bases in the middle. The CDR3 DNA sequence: TGTGCCAGCAGCGTAGCAGGGGCTTCAAAACATGTGGACGAGCAGTACTTC. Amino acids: CASSVAGASKHVDEQYF.

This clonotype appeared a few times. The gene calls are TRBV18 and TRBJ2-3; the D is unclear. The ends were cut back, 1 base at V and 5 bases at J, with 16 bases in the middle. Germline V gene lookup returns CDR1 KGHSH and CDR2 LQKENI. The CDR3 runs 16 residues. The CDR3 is CASSPRSGSAGDTQYF. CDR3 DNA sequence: TGTGCCAGCTCACCACGATCAGGTTCTGCCGGAGATACGCAGTATTTT. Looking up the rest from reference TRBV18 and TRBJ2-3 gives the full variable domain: NAGVMQNPRHLVRRRGQEARLRCSPMKGHSHVYWYRQLPEEGLKFMVYLQKENIIDESGMPKERFSAEFPKEGPSILRIQQVVRGDSAAYFCASSPRSGSAGDTQYFGPGTRLTVL.

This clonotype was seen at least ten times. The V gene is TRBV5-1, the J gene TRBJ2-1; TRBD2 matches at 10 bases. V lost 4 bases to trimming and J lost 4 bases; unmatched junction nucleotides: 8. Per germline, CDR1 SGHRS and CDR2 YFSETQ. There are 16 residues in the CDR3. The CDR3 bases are TGCGCCAGCAGCCCTGAACTAGCGGGGATATACAATGAGCAGTTCTTC. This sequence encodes CASSPELAGIYNEQFF.

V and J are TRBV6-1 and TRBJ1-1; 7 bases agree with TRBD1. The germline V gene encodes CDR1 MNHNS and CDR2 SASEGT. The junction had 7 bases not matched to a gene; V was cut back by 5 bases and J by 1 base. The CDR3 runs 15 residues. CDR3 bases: TGTGCCAGCAGTCCGACAGGGTTTGGGAACACTGAAGCTTTCTTT. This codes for CASSPTGFGNTEAFF.

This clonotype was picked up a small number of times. The CDR3, as DNA: TGCAGCGTCCCTCCGACTAGCGGGGCCCAAGAGACCCAGTACTTC. As protein: CSVPPTSGAQETQYF. The V call is TRBV29-1, the J call TRBJ2-5; 11 bases are shared with TRBD2. The length of the CDR3 is 15 residues. Germline-derived CDR1 and CDR2 are SQVTM and ANQGSEA. After removal of 6 bases from V and 1 base from J, the junction contained 7 bases not matched to a gene.